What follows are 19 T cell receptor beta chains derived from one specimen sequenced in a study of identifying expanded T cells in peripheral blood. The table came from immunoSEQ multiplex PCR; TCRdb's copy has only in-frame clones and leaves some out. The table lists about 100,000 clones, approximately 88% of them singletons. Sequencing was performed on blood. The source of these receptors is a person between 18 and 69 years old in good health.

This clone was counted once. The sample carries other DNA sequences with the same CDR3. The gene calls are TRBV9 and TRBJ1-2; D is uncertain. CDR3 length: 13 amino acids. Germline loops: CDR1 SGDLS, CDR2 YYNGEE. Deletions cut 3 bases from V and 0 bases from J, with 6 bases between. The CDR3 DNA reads TGTGCCAGCAGCGGGGGTGCTAACTATGGCTACACCTTC. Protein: CASSGGANYGYTF.

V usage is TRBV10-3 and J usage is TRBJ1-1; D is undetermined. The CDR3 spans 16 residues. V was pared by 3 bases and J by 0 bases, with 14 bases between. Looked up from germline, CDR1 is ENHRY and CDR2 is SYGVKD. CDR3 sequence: CAISDLRARMNTEAFF. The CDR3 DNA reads TGTGCCATCAGTGATCTGAGGGCTCGCATGAACACTGAAGCTTTCTTT.

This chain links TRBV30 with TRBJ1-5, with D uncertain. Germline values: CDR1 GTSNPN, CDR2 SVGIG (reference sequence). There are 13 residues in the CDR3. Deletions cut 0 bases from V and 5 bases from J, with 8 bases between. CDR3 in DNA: TGTGCCTGGAGTGTACGGGATGATCAGCCCCAGCATTTT. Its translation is CAWSVRDDQPQHF.

The CDR3 sequence: CASSPTGAEAFF. CDR3 DNA: TGTGCCAGCAGTCCGACAGGGGCTGAAGCTTTCTTT. The V call is TRBV5-4, the J call TRBJ1-1, with 8 bases matching TRBD1. Per germline, CDR1 SGHNT and CDR2 YYREEE (reference sequence). The CDR3 length is 12 residues. V gave up 5 bases and J gave up 6 bases; unmatched junction bases: 3.

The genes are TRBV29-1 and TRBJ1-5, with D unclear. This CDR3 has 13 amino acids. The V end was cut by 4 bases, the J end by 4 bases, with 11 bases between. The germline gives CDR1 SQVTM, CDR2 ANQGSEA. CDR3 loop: CSVGYSGNQPQHF. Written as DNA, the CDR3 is TGCAGCGTTGGATATAGTGGTAATCAGCCCCAGCATTTT.

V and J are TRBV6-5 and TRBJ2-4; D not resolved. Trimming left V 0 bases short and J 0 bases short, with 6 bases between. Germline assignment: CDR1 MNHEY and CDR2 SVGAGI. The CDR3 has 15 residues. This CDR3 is CASSYSTRAKNIQYF. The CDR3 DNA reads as TGTGCCAGCAGTTACTCCACGAGAGCCAAAAACATTCAGTACTTC.

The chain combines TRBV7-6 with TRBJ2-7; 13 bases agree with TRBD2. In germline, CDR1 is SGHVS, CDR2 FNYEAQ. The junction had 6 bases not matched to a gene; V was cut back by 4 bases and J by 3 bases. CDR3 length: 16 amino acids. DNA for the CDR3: TGTGCCAGCAGCTCCCGGACTAGCGGGAGTGTCTACGAGCAGTACTTC. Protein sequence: CASSSRTSGSVYEQYF.

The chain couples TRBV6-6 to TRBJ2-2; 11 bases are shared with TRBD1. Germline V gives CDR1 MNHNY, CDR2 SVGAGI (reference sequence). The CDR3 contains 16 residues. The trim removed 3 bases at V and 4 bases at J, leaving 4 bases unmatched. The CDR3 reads CASSYGTGGSTGELFF. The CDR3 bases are TGTGCCAGCAGTTATGGGACAGGGGGATCCACCGGGGAGCTGTTTTTT.

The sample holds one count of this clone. The chain's CDR3 is CAIRPAGKEGYTF. The CDR3 DNA reads TGTGCCATCAGGCCGGCGGGGAAGGAAGGCTACACCTTC. The rearrangement joins TRBV10-3 to TRBJ1-2; D gene ambiguous. CDR3 length equals 13 residues. CDR1 is ENHRY and CDR2 is SYGVKD in the germline V gene. Deletions cut 6 bases from V and 8 bases from J, with 16 bases between.

CDR3 sequence reads: CAWRVRLHGANVLTF. DNA for the CDR3: TGTGCCTGGCGAGTCCGACTACATGGGGCCAACGTCCTGACTTTC. J is TRBJ2-6 and V is TRBV30; D is possibly TRBD2 (5 bases). The CDR3 is made up of 15 amino acids. Between the trimmed V and J ends, which lost 5 bases and 3 bases, there was a span of 14 bases. CDR1 GTSNPN and CDR2 SVGIG come from the germline V gene (reference sequence). Full variable domain (missing parts from reference TRBV30 and TRBJ2-6): SQTIHQWPATLVQPVGSPLSLECTVEGTSNPNLYWYRQAAGRGLQLLFYSVGIGQISSEVPQNLSASRPQDRQFILSSKKLLLSDSGFYLCAWRVRLHGANVLTFGAGSRLTVL.

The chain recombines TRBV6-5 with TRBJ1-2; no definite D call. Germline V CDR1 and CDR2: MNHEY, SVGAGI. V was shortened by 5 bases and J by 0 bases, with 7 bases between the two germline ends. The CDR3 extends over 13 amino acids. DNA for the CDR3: TGTGCCAGCAGTATAGAATCTAACTATGGCTACACCTTC. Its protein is CASSIESNYGYTF.

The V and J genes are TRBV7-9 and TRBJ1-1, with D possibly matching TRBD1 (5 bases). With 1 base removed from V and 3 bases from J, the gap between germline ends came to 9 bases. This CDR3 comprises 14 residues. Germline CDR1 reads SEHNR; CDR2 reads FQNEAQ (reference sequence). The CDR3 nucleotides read TGTGCCAGCAGCTTAGGGGGGAGGGACACTGAAGCTTTCTTT. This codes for CASSLGGRDTEAFF.

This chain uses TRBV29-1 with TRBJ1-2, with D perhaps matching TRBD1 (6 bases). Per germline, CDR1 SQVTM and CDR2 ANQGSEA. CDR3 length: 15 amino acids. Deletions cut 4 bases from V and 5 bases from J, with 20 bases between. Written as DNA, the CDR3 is TGCAGCGTTGTAAATCGACAGGCCGGAGGGTATGGCTACACCTTC. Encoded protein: CSVVNRQAGGYGYTF.

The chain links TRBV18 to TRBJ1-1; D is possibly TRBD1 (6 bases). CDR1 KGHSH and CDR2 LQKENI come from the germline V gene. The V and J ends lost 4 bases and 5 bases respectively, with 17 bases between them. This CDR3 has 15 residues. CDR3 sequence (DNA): TGTGCCAGCTCACGATCTGCTGGGGGGGCTACTGAAGCTTTCTTT. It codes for CASSRSAGGATEAFF.

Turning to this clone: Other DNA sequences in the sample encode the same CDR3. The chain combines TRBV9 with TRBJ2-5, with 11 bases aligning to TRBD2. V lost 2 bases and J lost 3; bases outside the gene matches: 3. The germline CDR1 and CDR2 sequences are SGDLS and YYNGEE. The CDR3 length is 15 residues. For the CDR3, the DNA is TGTGCCAGCAGCGTTGGGGGACTAGCGGAAGAGACCCAGTACTTC. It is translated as CASSVGGLAEETQYF.

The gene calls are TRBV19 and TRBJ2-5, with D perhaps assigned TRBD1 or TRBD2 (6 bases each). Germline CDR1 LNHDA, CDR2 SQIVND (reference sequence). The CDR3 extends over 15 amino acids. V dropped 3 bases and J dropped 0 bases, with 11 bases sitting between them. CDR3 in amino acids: CASSILGGDQETQYF. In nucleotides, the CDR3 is TGTGCCAGTAGTATTCTCGGGGGCGACCAAGAGACCCAGTACTTC.

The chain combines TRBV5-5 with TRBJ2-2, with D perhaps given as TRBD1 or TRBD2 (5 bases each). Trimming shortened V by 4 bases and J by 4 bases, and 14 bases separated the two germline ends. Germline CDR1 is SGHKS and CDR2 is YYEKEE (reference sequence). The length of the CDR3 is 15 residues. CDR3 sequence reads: CASSTDPGGTGELFF. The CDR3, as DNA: TGTGCCAGCAGCACGGACCCTGGGGGCACCGGGGAGCTGTTTTTT.

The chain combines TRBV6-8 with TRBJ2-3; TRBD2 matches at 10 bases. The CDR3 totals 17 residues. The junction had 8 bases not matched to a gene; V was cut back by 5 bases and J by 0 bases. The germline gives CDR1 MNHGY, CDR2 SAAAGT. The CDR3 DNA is TGTGCCAGCAGTCCCCCCGGACTAGCGGAAAGCACAGATACGCAGTATTTT. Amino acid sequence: CASSPPGLAESTDTQYF.

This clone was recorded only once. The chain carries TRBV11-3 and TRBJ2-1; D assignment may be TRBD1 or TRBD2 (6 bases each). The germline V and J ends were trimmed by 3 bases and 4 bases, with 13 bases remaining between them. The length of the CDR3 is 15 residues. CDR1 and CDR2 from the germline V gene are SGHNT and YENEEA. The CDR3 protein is CASSFGGGEYNEQFF. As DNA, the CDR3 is TGTGCCAGCAGCTTCGGGGGCGGGGAATACAATGAGCAGTTCTTC. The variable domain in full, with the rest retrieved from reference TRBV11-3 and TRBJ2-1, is EAGVVQSPRYKIIEKKQPVAFWCNPISGHNTLYWYLQNLGQGPELLIRYENEEAVDDSQLPKDRFSAERLKGVDSTLKIQPAELGDSAVYLCASSFGGGEYNEQFFGPGTRLTVL.